The 27 T cell receptor beta chains below come from one sample, sequenced in a study of CD8 T cells in ankylosing spondylitis. TCRdb re-analysed the 5' RACE reads in MiXCR, keeping a single row per CDR3 protein. This table holds under 150,000 distinct CDR3 sequences, approximately 10% found once. What was sequenced was blood, either unsorted or a sorted T cell fraction (not recorded which). The source is a male donor with ankylosing spondylitis or in good health (not recorded which).

This clonotype was counted only a few times. The genes are TRBV6-1 and TRBJ2-7; D may be TRBD1 (6 bases). Per germline, CDR1 MNHNS and CDR2 SASEGT. The CDR3 has 15 residues. V was clipped by 5 bases and J by 2 bases, with 16 bases between them. The CDR3 bases are TGTGCCAGCAGTCCACCGACAGGCGATACCTACGAGCAGTACTTC. Amino acid sequence: CASSPPTGDTYEQYF.

This clonotype was seen more than once but under ten times. J is TRBJ2-6 and V is TRBV5-1; D tentatively reads TRBD1 or TRBD2 (5 bases each). V lost 4 bases, J lost 0 bases, and 5 bases lay in between. Germline lookup yields CDR1 SGHRS and CDR2 YFSETQ. CDR3 length equals 14 residues. CDR3 loop: CASSGGSGANVLTF. DNA for the CDR3: TGCGCCAGCAGCGGGGGCTCTGGGGCCAACGTCCTGACTTTC.

This clonotype was recorded many times. This rearrangement joins TRBV18 to TRBJ2-7; D not certain. Germline values: CDR1 KGHSH, CDR2 LQKENI. Trimming shortened V by 0 bases and J by 0 bases, and 6 bases separated the two germline ends. The CDR3 sequence is 14 residues long. In DNA, the CDR3 is TGTGCCAGCTCACCACCGTACTCCTCCTACGAGCAGTACTTC. Translated: CASSPPYSSYEQYF.

The rearrangement joins TRBV6-4 to TRBJ2-1; TRBD2 might be the D (5 bases). The CDR3 has 23 amino acids. V was pared by 2 bases and J by 2 bases, with 34 bases between. Germline-derived CDR1 and CDR2 are MRHNA and SNTAGT. The CDR3 region is CASSDDPPWLVQIRESPYNEQFF. CDR3 DNA: TGTGCCAGCAGTGACGATCCCCCCTGGCTAGTACAAATCCGGGAAAGCCCCTACAATGAGCAGTTCTTC.

As for this clonotype: A read error may be the cause here, since a much bigger clone is one base away. The chain carries TRBV27 and TRBJ2-1; 12 nucleotides match TRBD2. This CDR3 spans 18 amino acids. V lost 2 bases, J lost 1 base, and 6 bases stayed unmatched. The germline CDR1 and CDR2 sequences are MNHEY and SMNVEV (reference sequence). CDR3 sequence: CASSLPPSGRGSYNEQFF. CDR3 coding DNA: TGTGCCAGCAGTTTACCCCCTAGCGGGAGGGGTTCCTACAATGAGCAGTTCTTC.

Here the CDR3 reads CSALGGRTDTQYF. The CDR3 DNA reads as TGCAGTGCTTTAGGGGGCCGCACAGATACGCAGTATTTT. This rearrangement joins TRBV20-1 to TRBJ2-3, with 7 nucleotides matching TRBD1. J lost 1 base, V lost 5 bases, and 3 bases had no gene match. There are 13 residues in the CDR3. Germline V gene lookup returns CDR1 DFQATT and CDR2 SNEGSKA (reference sequence).

This clonotype has at least ten counts. The chain couples TRBV20-1 to TRBJ2-1; 8 bases fit TRBD1. Per the germline V gene, CDR1 is DFQATT and CDR2 is SNEGSKA (reference sequence). The ends lost 4 bases at V and 6 bases at J; junction bases unmatched: 2. The CDR3 consists of 12 residues. This CDR3 reads CSATDRGNEQFF. The CDR3 DNA reads as TGCAGTGCTACTGACAGGGGCAATGAGCAGTTCTTC.

V usage is TRBV12-3 or TRBV12-4 and J usage is TRBJ1-3; D call uncertain. There are 15 residues in the CDR3. Trimming took off 6 bases at V and 0 bases at J, with 12 bases between the two ends. CDR3 protein: CASRIGPNSGNTIYF. As DNA, the CDR3 is TGTGCCAGCAGAATCGGACCGAACTCTGGAAACACCATATATTTT.

This chain connects TRBV5-1 to TRBJ2-1; 7 bases match TRBD2. The germline CDR1 and CDR2 sequences are SGHRS and YFSETQ. With 4 bases clipped from V and 15 bases from J, the junction kept 16 bases outside the gene matches. CDR3 length equals 14 residues. CDR3 region: CASSVRENREARFF. In nucleotides, the CDR3 is TGCGCCAGCAGCGTCAGGGAGAATCGGGAGGCTCGGTTCTTC. The full variable domain, in which reference TRBV5-1 and TRBJ2-1 provide the parts outside the CDR3, is KAGVTQTPRYLIKTRGQQVTLSCSPISGHRSVSWYQQTPGQGLQFLFEYFSETQRNKGNFPGRFSGRQFSNSRSEMNVSTLELGDSALYLCASSVRENREARFFGPGTRLTVL.

This clonotype showed up just a few times. This sequence joins TRBV5-5 and TRBJ1-1, with D unresolved. Looked up from germline, CDR1 is SGHKS and CDR2 is YYEKEE (reference sequence). Trimming shortened V by 1 base and J by 0 bases, and 7 bases separated the two germline ends. The CDR3 has 14 residues. CDR3 coding DNA: TGTGCCAGCAGCTTGCAAGGTATGAACACTGAAGCTTTCTTT. Protein: CASSLQGMNTEAFF. Full variable domain (missing parts from reference TRBV5-5 and TRBJ1-1): DAGVTQSPTHLIKTRGQQVTLRCSPISGHKSVSWYQQVLGQGPQFIFQYYEKEERGRGNFPDRFSARQFPNYSSELNVNALLLGDSALYLCASSLQGMNTEAFFGQGTRLTVV.

This clonotype was counted ten times or more. The chain employs TRBV20-1 and TRBJ2-5, with 7 positions matching TRBD2. This CDR3 is built from 13 residues. From germline, CDR1 is DFQATT and CDR2 SNEGSKA (reference sequence). J gave up 4 bases and V 3 bases, and 5 bases lay outside the gene matches. Here the CDR3 DNA reads TGCAGTGCTAGGGGACTACTTGGAGAGACCCAGTACTTC. Translating gives CSARGLLGETQYF.

This clonotype was seen repeatedly, ten times or more. This chain joins TRBV20-1 and TRBJ2-1, with 12 nucleotides matching TRBD2. The CDR3 has 14 amino acids. CDR1 is DFQATT and CDR2 is SNEGSKA in the germline V gene (reference sequence). Trimming at V came to 3 bases and at J to 9 bases, leaving 6 bases not matched to a gene. The CDR3 nucleotides are TGCAGTGCTAGGAAACCGGGACTAGCGGGTGAGCAGTTCTTC. Protein product: CSARKPGLAGEQFF.

This clonotype was seen ten or more times. The rearrangement uses TRBV4-3 and TRBJ2-1; D not resolved. CDR1 and CDR2 from the germline V gene are LGHNA and YSLEER. The CDR3 length is 16 residues. Trimming left V 4 bases short and J 0 bases short, with 13 bases between. The CDR3 sequence is CASSPLLERSYNEQFF. The CDR3 nucleotides read TGCGCCAGCAGCCCCCTTTTGGAGCGCTCCTACAATGAGCAGTTCTTC.

This clonotype was detected ten times or more. V and J are TRBV24-1 and TRBJ1-5, with D perhaps TRBD1 (5 bases). The length of the CDR3 is 15 residues. CDR1 is KGHDR, CDR2 SFDVKD, per germline. Trimming removed 4 bases at V and 1 base at J, with 10 bases between. The CDR3 region has the DNA TGTGCCACCAGTGACCGCCGGGACAGCAATCAGCCCCAGCATTTT. This codes for CATSDRRDSNQPQHF.

This clonotype appeared many times. The V and J genes are TRBV6-2 or TRBV6-3 and TRBJ2-1, with a tentative D call TRBD2 (5 bases). CDR3 length: 17 amino acids. V gave up 0 bases and J gave up 5 bases, with 17 bases separating them. Per germline, CDR1 MNHEY and CDR2 SVGEGT. Here the CDR3 reads CASSYSPQRKRHNEQFF. The CDR3 DNA follows: TGTGCCAGCAGTTACTCGCCACAGCGGAAGAGGCACAATGAGCAGTTCTTC.

CDR3 sequence reads: CSARWTPGELFF. The CDR3 nucleotides read TGCAGTGCTAGGTGGACCCCCGGGGAGCTGTTTTTT. V usage is TRBV20-1 and J usage is TRBJ2-2; no clear D. The germline V gene encodes CDR1 DFQATT and CDR2 SNEGSKA (reference sequence). This CDR3 region has 12 residues. V was clipped by 3 bases and J by 6 bases, with 8 bases between them.

This clonotype was detected once. The chain links TRBV20-1 to TRBJ2-7; 9 nucleotides line up with TRBD1. Germline assignment: CDR1 DFQATT and CDR2 SNEGSKA (reference sequence). The CDR3 length is 14 residues. V was clipped by 4 bases and J by 6 bases; unmatched bases: 10. This chain's CDR3 is CSATRTGVVSEQYF. The CDR3 DNA reads as TGCAGTGCTACCCGGACAGGGGTCGTCTCCGAGCAGTACTTC.

In regard to this clonotype: This may arise from a read error, as a much more abundant clone is one base away. V usage is TRBV20-1 and J usage is TRBJ2-2; D is undetermined. Between the trimmed V and J ends, which lost 1 base and 5 bases, there was a span of 8 bases. The CDR3 totals 13 residues. Per the germline V gene, CDR1 is DFQATT and CDR2 is SNEGSKA (reference sequence). CDR3 sequence reads: CSARVPGTGELFF. The CDR3 DNA is TGCAGTGCTAGAGTACCGGGTACCGGGGAGCTGTTTTTT.

This clonotype was seen a handful of times. The genes are TRBV3-1 and TRBJ2-3; possible D gene TRBD2, 6 bases. This CDR3 region has 16 residues. The ends were cut back, 1 base at V and 6 bases at J, with 17 bases in the middle. Germline assignment: CDR1 LGHDT and CDR2 YNNKEL (reference sequence). The CDR3 spells CASSQGFGSGQDTQYF. CDR3 in DNA: TGTGCCAGCAGCCAAGGCTTCGGGAGCGGGCAGGATACGCAGTATTTT.

As for this clonotype: Since no conserved phenylalanine or tryptophan closes the CDR3, a read error is the likely cause. The chain links TRBV28 to TRBJ2-7; the match to TRBD2 covers 12 bases. The CDR3 extends over 16 amino acids. V lost 1 base, J lost 6 bases, and 7 bases stayed unmatched. Looked up from germline, CDR1 is MDHEN and CDR2 is SYDVKM. The CDR3 sequence: CASSLSLAGGPGEQYL. The CDR3, as DNA: TGTGCCAGCAGTTTATCCCTAGCGGGAGGGCCGGGCGAGCAGTACTTG.

This clonotype was counted many times. V gene TRBV7-6 combines with J gene TRBJ2-3, with TRBD2 identical over 14 bases. The CDR3 has 17 amino acids. V lost 3 bases, J lost 4 bases, and 6 bases stayed unmatched. Looked up from germline, CDR1 is SGHVS and CDR2 is FNYEAQ. CDR3 amino acids: CASSLGTSGRVADTQYF. For the CDR3, the DNA is TGTGCCAGCAGCTTGGGGACTAGCGGGAGAGTAGCAGATACGCAGTATTTT.

Only a few counts were recorded for this clonotype. This rearrangement joins TRBV20-1 to TRBJ2-1, with 8 nucleotides matching TRBD2. CDR3 size: 13 residues. Germline CDR1 DFQATT, CDR2 SNEGSKA (reference sequence). DNA of the CDR3: TGCAGCGCCGGGACTAGATCCTACCGTGAGCAGTTCTTC. This translates into CSAGTRSYREQFF.

Comments on this clonotype: The conserved phenylalanine or tryptophan normally closing the CDR3 is absent here, so this likely arose from a read error. Because the CDR3's place on the DNA is in doubt, the DNA is left out and the CDR3 is given as listed by TCRdb. The chain uses TRBV7-2 and TRBJ2-7. The germline CDR1 and CDR2 sequences are SGHTA and FQGNSA. Termini included, the CDR3 measures 9 amino acids. This CDR3 is CASSLDPLI.

The chain carries TRBV18 and TRBJ1-5; TRBD1 agrees at 12 bases. Germline CDR1 KGHSH, CDR2 LQKENI. The CDR3 is made up of 15 amino acids. J gave up 6 bases and V 6 bases, and 6 bases lay outside the gene matches. The CDR3 DNA sequence: TGTGCCAGCTCCCCTCCGGGACAGGGGGCTCAGCCCCAGCATTTT. Translation: CASSPPGQGAQPQHF. Based on the CDR3 plus reference TRBV18 and TRBJ1-5, the full variable domain is NAGVMQNPRHLVRRRGQEARLRCSPMKGHSHVYWYRQLPEEGLKFMVYLQKENIIDESGMPKERFSAEFPKEGPSILRIQQVVRGDSAAYFCASSPPGQGAQPQHFGDGTRLSIL.

There are many counts of this clonotype. The rearrangement links TRBV5-1 to TRBJ2-7, with D possibly matching TRBD1 (6 bases). CDR3 size: 13 residues. Trimming removed 5 bases at V and 0 bases at J, with 9 bases between. Germline V CDR1 and CDR2: SGHRS, YFSETQ. The DNA for the CDR3 is TGCGCCAGCAGTGGGGACACCTCCTACGAGCAGTACTTC. It translates to CASSGDTSYEQYF.

The rearrangement links TRBV18 to TRBJ1-1; perhaps TRBD1 as D (5 bases). Germline V gene data show CDR1 as KGHSH and CDR2 as LQKENI. Trimming removed 5 bases from V and 6 bases from J, with 16 bases in between. The CDR3 spans 14 residues. CDR3 nucleotides: TGTGCCAGCTCAGGGGGTCCGGGGATCCCTGAAGCTTTCTTT. It codes for CASSGGPGIPEAFF.

This clonotype occurred many times. The chain combines TRBV12-3 or TRBV12-4 with TRBJ2-3, with 7 bases aligning to TRBD2. This CDR3 has 14 residues. J gave up 8 bases and V 0 bases, and 5 bases lay outside the gene matches. CDR3 DNA: TGTGCCAGCAGTTTAGCGGGAGGGCCAGGTACGCAGTATTTT. It is translated as CASSLAGGPGTQYF.